This T cell receptor (beta chain) was sequenced in a study of CD8 T cells in ankylosing spondylitis. Study outcomes and limitations: Relatively rare in peripheral blood, disease-linked clones were also CD8+. Made up of about eight highly homologous variants, a TCR beta motif appeared characteristic of ankylosing spondylitis blood.

Trimming cost V 5 bases and J 2 bases, with 10 bases left between them. This CDR3 region has 13 residues. Germline V gene data show CDR1 as ENHRY and CDR2 as SYGVKD. The TCR beta libraries were generated through quantitative 5'-RACE incorporating molecular barcodes. Each CDR3 protein is one row after TCRdb ran MiXCR on the 5' RACE reads. Among 150,000 to 200,000 distinct CDR3 sequences listed, approximately 18% were seen once. This clonotype has a count of ten or more. Its specificity is unknown. The V gene is TRBV10-3, the J gene TRBJ2-7; D not certain. The material sequenced was blood, either unsorted or a sorted T cell fraction (not recorded which). This TCR derives from a male donor aged 10-29 years with ankylosing spondylitis or in good health (not recorded which). The CDR3 bases are TGTGCCATCAGTCCGACGGAGACCTACGAGCAGTACGTC. It translates to CAISPTETYEQYV.